This is a list of T cell receptor beta chains from one sample in a study of T cells in Graves' hyperthyroidism and ophthalmopathy. TCRdb analysed the multiplex PCR reads with MiXCR anew, one entry per CDR3 protein. The sample includes about 290,000 distinct CDR3 sequences, 15% to 20% of them seen just once. The specimen sequenced was blood. Receptors originate from a man over 45 with Graves' ophthalmopathy. Each CDR3 is given with its conserved first and last residue. A D gene is named only where the DNA matches it firmly. Expanded clones get a size class; other rows say once, few or many, or leave the size out.

J: TRBJ2-4; V: TRBV19; D: .; size: .; DNA: TGTGCCAGTAGTCTCCGGCGAGAGCGGGCCAAAAACATTCAGTACTTC; CDR3: CASSLRRERAKNIQYF
J: TRBJ2-5; V: TRBV29-1; D: .; size: many; DNA: TGCAGCGGGCGACAGTCACAAGAGACCCAGTACTTC; CDR3: CSGRQSQETQYF
J: TRBJ2-1; V: TRBV5-4; D: .; size: few; DNA: TGTGCCAGCAGCTTGGTCAGGGGAATAGGGAATGAGCAGTTCTTC; CDR3: CASSLVRGIGNEQFF
J: TRBJ2-1; V: TRBV7-3; D: TRBD2; size: .; DNA: TGTGCCAGCAGCTTAGTACTAGCGGGAGGGATCAATGAGCAGTTCTTC; CDR3: CASSLVLAGGINEQFF
J: TRBJ2-3; V: TRBV13; D: .; size: .; DNA: TGTGCCAGCAGCTCCGGACTTGGATCCGGAGATACGCAGTATTTT; CDR3: CASSSGLGSGDTQYF
J: TRBJ2-7; V: TRBV18; D: TRBD1; size: many; DNA: TGTGCCAGCTCACGGGGGACAGACTACGAGCAGTACTTC; CDR3: CASSRGTDYEQYF
J: TRBJ2-1; V: TRBV15; D: .; size: few; DNA: TGTGCCACCAGCAGAGGGGAAGTCACACCCCCGAACAATGAGCAGTTCTTC; CDR3: CATSRGEVTPPNNEQFF
J: TRBJ1-1; V: TRBV11-2; D: TRBD1; size: many; DNA: TGTGCCAGCAGCTTCAACAGGGGAGCTAACACTGAAGCTTTCTTT; CDR3: CASSFNRGANTEAFF
J: TRBJ1-1; V: TRBV5-1; D: .; size: many; DNA: TGCGCCAGCAGCGCGGGGGTCGCTGAAGCTTTCTTT; CDR3: CASSAGVAEAFF
J: TRBJ2-6; V: TRBV11-2; D: TRBD2; size: few; DNA: TGTGCCAGCAGCAATTTCCTAGCGGGAGGCCTTCTCCCTGGGGCCAACGTCCTGACTTTC; CDR3: CASSNFLAGGLLPGANVLTF
J: TRBJ2-4; V: TRBV20-1; D: .; size: .; DNA: TGCAGTGCCCTAGCAGGAGCCAAAAACATTCAGTACTTC; CDR3: CSALAGAKNIQYF
J: TRBJ2-7; V: TRBV20-1; D: .; size: .; DNA: TGCAGTGCTAGAGATCTCATGGCAAGCTACGAGCAGTACTTC; CDR3: CSARDLMASYEQYF
J: TRBJ2-7; V: TRBV6-1; D: .; size: many; DNA: TGTGCCAGCAGTCAGCCGAGGGTCCCCGAGCAGTACTTC; CDR3: CASSQPRVPEQYF
J: TRBJ2-2; V: TRBV7-9; D: TRBD2; size: .; DNA: TGTGCCAGCAGCCCCGGGGGGGGGAACACCGGGGAGCTGTTTTTT; CDR3: CASSPGGGNTGELFF
J: TRBJ1-1; V: TRBV27; D: TRBD1; size: many; DNA: TGTGCCAGCAGTCTACAGGGGGGCGGCTCTGAAGCTTTCTTT; CDR3: CASSLQGGGSEAFF
J: TRBJ2-5; V: TRBV29-1; D: .; size: few; DNA: TGCAGCGTCCGAGGCTGGGGACGGGGGTCCCAAGAGACCCAGTACTTC; CDR3: CSVRGWGRGSQETQYF
J: TRBJ2-1; V: TRBV2; D: TRBD2; size: few; DNA: TGTGCCAGCGGCGAAGGACTAGCGGGAGGGCGGAGCTCCTACAATGAGCAGTTCTTC; CDR3: CASGEGLAGGRSSYNEQFF
J: TRBJ2-7; V: TRBV6-1; D: TRBD1; size: few; DNA: TGTGCCAGCTCTCAGGGACAGGCTAAGTACAAGCAGTACTTC; CDR3: CASSQGQAKYKQYF
J: TRBJ2-5; V: TRBV10-3; D: TRBD1; size: .; DNA: TGTGCCATCAGTGAGGGGACAGCGCCAGAGACCCAGTACTTC; CDR3: CAISEGTAPETQYF
J: TRBJ2-3; V: TRBV5-1; D: .; size: few; DNA: TGCGCCAGCAATCCGACCGGGGGAGATACGCAGTATTTT; CDR3: CASNPTGGDTQYF
J: TRBJ2-5; V: TRBV10-3; D: TRBD2; size: .; DNA: TGTGCCGCCGGGGGGGGCGAGACCCAGTACTTC; CDR3: CAAGGGETQYF
J: TRBJ2-2; V: TRBV9; D: .; size: .; DNA: TGTGCCAGCAGCGTAGACGCCCCCTCTGTTAGCGGAAACACCGGGGAGCTGTTTTTT; CDR3: CASSVDAPSVSGNTGELFF
J: TRBJ2-3; V: TRBV28; D: TRBD2; size: many; DNA: TGTGCCAGCACCCTCCGCCCGGGGGGACTTACAGATACGCAGTATTTT; CDR3: CASTLRPGGLTDTQYF
J: TRBJ2-1; V: TRBV5-1; D: .; size: .; DNA: TGCGCCAGCAGCTTAGGAAGCGGCGCTCGCTACAATGAGCAGTTCTTC; CDR3: CASSLGSGARYNEQFF
J: TRBJ2-3; V: TRBV3-1; D: TRBD2; size: many; DNA: TGTGCCAGCAGCCCCAGTGGCGGGAGGGATACGCAGTATTTT; CDR3: CASSPSGGRDTQYF
J: TRBJ2-1; V: TRBV20-1; D: .; size: many; DNA: TGCAGTGCTAGAATAATGGGAGGACGAAGCTACAATGAGCAGTTCTTC; CDR3: CSARIMGGRSYNEQFF
J: TRBJ2-3; V: TRBV24-1; D: TRBD2; size: .; DNA: TGTGCCACCAGTGACACCGCGGGGGGCACAGATACGCAGTATTTT; CDR3: CATSDTAGGTDTQYF
J: TRBJ2-2; V: TRBV5-1; D: TRBD1; size: many; DNA: TGCGCCAGCAGCCCAGACAGGGGGATCGGCACCGGGGAGCTGTTTTTT; CDR3: CASSPDRGIGTGELFF
J: TRBJ1-1; V: TRBV20-1; D: .; size: many; DNA: TGCAGTGCTCTGGCAGGGCGAGGGTTGAACACTGAAGCTTTCTTT; CDR3: CSALAGRGLNTEAFF
J: TRBJ1-1; V: TRBV27; D: .; size: .; DNA: TGTGCCAGCAGTTCCAGTCCGGGGCGGACTGAAGCTTTCTTT; CDR3: CASSSSPGRTEAFF
J: TRBJ1-2; V: TRBV6-5; D: TRBD1; size: many; DNA: TGTGCCAGCAGTTACTCGGGTCGGGGACAGCTCGGGGGACGAGCCTCAACTAACTATGGCTACACCTTC; CDR3: CASSYSGRGQLGGRASTNYGYTF
J: TRBJ2-7; V: TRBV29-1; D: .; size: .; DNA: TGCAGCGCTACTAATACAAACTACGAGCAGTACTTC; CDR3: CSATNTNYEQYF
J: TRBJ2-7; V: TRBV20-1; D: .; size: few; DNA: TGCAGTGCTAAGAGGGGGATTCGGGGCGAGCAGTACTTC; CDR3: CSAKRGIRGEQYF
J: TRBJ1-1; V: TRBV18; D: .; size: .; DNA: TGTGCCAGCACCTCTCAGGCGAACACTGAAGCTTTCTTT; CDR3: CASTSQANTEAFF
J: TRBJ2-3; V: TRBV20-1; D: TRBD2; size: .; DNA: TGCAGTGCTCCAAGAGCGGGGAGCACAGATACGCAGTATTTT; CDR3: CSAPRAGSTDTQYF
J: TRBJ2-1; V: TRBV6-1; D: .; size: .; DNA: TGTGCCAGCAGCCCCACAGTTTACAATGAGCAGTTCTTC; CDR3: CASSPTVYNEQFF
J: TRBJ1-5; V: TRBV20-1; D: .; size: many; DNA: TGCAGTGCCAAAGGGAGAGCCGGAGGCAATCAGCCCCAGCATTTT; CDR3: CSAKGRAGGNQPQHF
J: TRBJ2-3; V: TRBV6-1; D: .; size: .; DNA: TGTGCCAGCAGCTCCCGGGACACTGCCACAGATACGCAGTATTTT; CDR3: CASSSRDTATDTQYF
J: TRBJ2-1; V: TRBV30; D: TRBD1; size: many; DNA: TGTGCCTGGAGCGTTATTGAAGGGGGCCCCCGGAATGAGCAGTTCTTC; CDR3: CAWSVIEGGPRNEQFF
J: TRBJ2-7; V: TRBV7-9; D: .; size: many; DNA: TGTGCCAGCAGTGGGGAGGCAGTTGCCTCCTCGGGGCAGTACTTC; CDR3: CASSGEAVASSGQYF
J: TRBJ1-3; V: TRBV12-3/TRBV12-4; D: .; size: few; DNA: TGTGCCAGCAGTCCCGCGACAGCACTCTCTGGAAACACCATATATTTT; CDR3: CASSPATALSGNTIYF
J: TRBJ2-5; V: TRBV7-2; D: .; size: many; DNA: TGTGCCAGCAGCTTATCGCTAGCCCAGCGGGAGACCCAGTACTTC; CDR3: CASSLSLAQRETQYF
J: TRBJ1-5; V: TRBV28; D: .; size: many; DNA: TGTGCCAGCAGTTCCGGATCCCTCGGGGTGCAGCCCCAGCATTTT; CDR3: CASSSGSLGVQPQHF
J: TRBJ1-2; V: TRBV12-3/TRBV12-4; D: .; size: few; DNA: TGTGCCAGCAACCCTACAGGGTCCTATGGCTACACCTTC; CDR3: CASNPTGSYGYTF
J: TRBJ2-4; V: TRBV28; D: .; size: .; DNA: TGTGCCAGCAGTTTAGTCGCTTTCAAAAACATTCAGTACTTC; CDR3: CASSLVAFKNIQYF
J: TRBJ2-6; V: TRBV20-1; D: TRBD1; size: few; DNA: TGCAGTGCTAGGGGGACAGGGTCTGGGGCCAACGTCCTGACTTTC; CDR3: CSARGTGSGANVLTF
J: TRBJ1-1; V: TRBV11-2; D: .; size: many; DNA: TGTGCCAGCAGCTTAGTAGGACAGAACTTCATGAACACTGAAGCTTTCTTT; CDR3: CASSLVGQNFMNTEAFF
J: TRBJ2-3; V: TRBV4-1; D: TRBD2; size: .; DNA: TGCGCCAGCAGCCAGACCAGGACTAGCGGGAGCACAGATACGCAGTATTTT; CDR3: CASSQTRTSGSTDTQYF
J: TRBJ1-5; V: TRBV6-1; D: .; size: few; DNA: TGTGCCAGCAGTCAACAGAGGAATCAGCCCCAGCATTTT; CDR3: CASSQQRNQPQHF
J: TRBJ2-1; V: TRBV27; D: TRBD2; size: .; DNA: TGTGCCAGCAGACTAGCGGGACGGAATGAGCAGTTCTTC; CDR3: CASRLAGRNEQFF
J: TRBJ2-7; V: TRBV11-2; D: .; size: .; DNA: TGTGCCAGCAGTAGGTCCGTTCTCTACGAGCAGTACTTC; CDR3: CASSRSVLYEQYF
J: TRBJ2-7; V: TRBV2; D: TRBD1; size: many; DNA: TGTGCCAGCAGTCTACCGGGACAGGGTATCTACGAGCAGTACTTC; CDR3: CASSLPGQGIYEQYF
J: TRBJ2-3; V: TRBV27; D: .; size: .; DNA: TGTGCCAGCAGACTCACTGCCATGAATACGCAGTATTTT; CDR3: CASRLTAMNTQYF
J: TRBJ2-5; V: TRBV24-1; D: .; size: .; DNA: TGTGCCACCAGTGAGCCACCCAGGGAGACCCAGTACTTC; CDR3: CATSEPPRETQYF
J: TRBJ2-3; V: TRBV20-1; D: TRBD2; size: many; DNA: TGCAGTGCTGGGGGACTAGCGGGGGTCACAGATACGCAGTATTTT; CDR3: CSAGGLAGVTDTQYF
J: TRBJ2-2; V: TRBV6-1; D: .; size: .; DNA: TGTGCCAGCAGTGTGACAGACACCGGGGAGCTGTTTTTT; CDR3: CASSVTDTGELFF
J: TRBJ2-3; V: TRBV28; D: .; size: many; DNA: TGTGCCAGCAGTTCCCTCCAGGGGGGGGGGACAGATACGCAGTATTTT; CDR3: CASSSLQGGGTDTQYF
J: TRBJ2-6; V: TRBV6-1; D: .; size: many; DNA: TGTGCCAGCAGCCAACGGGATGGCCGGTACTCTGGGGCCAACGTCCTGACTTTC; CDR3: CASSQRDGRYSGANVLTF
J: TRBJ2-1; V: TRBV5-1; D: TRBD1; size: .; DNA: TGCGCCAGCAGCTCCCCTCCGGGACAGGGGGTCTACAATGAGCAGTTCTTC; CDR3: CASSSPPGQGVYNEQFF
J: TRBJ1-5; V: TRBV29-1; D: .; size: few; DNA: TGCAGCGTTGCGGAGATCAATCAGCCCCAGCATTTT; CDR3: CSVAEINQPQHF